Each of the 5 T cell receptor beta chains below was sequenced from the same sample in a study of TIL therapy for anti-PD-1-resistant metastatic lung cancer. Stated time point: pre-treatment sample, taken before nivolumab and TIL therapy. Sequencing used immunoSEQ v3. Clones were read by immunoSEQ multiplex PCR, and TCRdb kept only the in-frame ones, dropping some. This table holds around 33,000 clones, 74% found once. Source: blood, taken at baseline. These receptors all stem from a woman aged 30-79 years with non-small cell lung cancer.

The rearrangement links TRBV28 to TRBJ2-3, with TRBD2 matching over 7 bases. The ends lost 6 bases at V and 1 base at J; junction bases unmatched: 7. From germline, CDR1 is MDHEN and CDR2 SYDVKM. The length of the CDR3 is 15 residues. The CDR3 reads CASRLLARGTDTQYF. In DNA form, the CDR3 reads TGTGCCAGCAGGCTACTAGCGAGGGGCACAGATACGCAGTATTTT.

In its sample, this clone was seen once. The chain combines TRBV6-5 with TRBJ2-1; D is undetermined. V was trimmed by 5 bases and J by 6 bases, leaving 11 bases between them. CDR3 length equals 13 residues. The germline V gene encodes CDR1 MNHEY and CDR2 SVGAGI. CDR3 protein: CASSDMDPNEQFF. As DNA, the CDR3 is TGTGCCAGCAGTGACATGGACCCCAATGAGCAGTTCTTC.

The chain links TRBV7-8 to TRBJ1-3; D unresolved. The CDR3 extends over 17 amino acids. Looked up from germline, CDR1 is SGHVS and CDR2 is FQNEAQ. Deletions cut 0 bases from V and 0 bases from J, with 12 bases between. The CDR3 spells CASSLALRHSSGNTIYF. Written as DNA, the CDR3 is TGTGCCAGCAGCTTAGCTTTACGACACTCCTCTGGAAACACCATATATTTT.

CDR3 DNA: TGCGCCAGCAGTCAATCGGGGAGTTCCTACGAGCAGTACTTC. It translates to CASSQSGSSYEQYF. This chain connects TRBV23-1 to TRBJ2-7, with D possibly being TRBD2 (5 bases). TRBV23-1 is sorted into the ORF group, with uncertain function. V lost 0 bases to trimming and J lost 1 base, with 7 bases between them. This CDR3 has 14 residues.

The chain uses TRBV6-1 and TRBJ1-5; D not resolved. V lost 1 base and J lost 6, with 7 bases in between. This CDR3 spans 13 amino acids. CDR1 and CDR2 (germline): MNHNS, SASEGT. In nucleotides, the CDR3 is TGTGCCAGCAGTGAAGGTGTCAGTCAGCCCCAGCATTTT. Protein product: CASSEGVSQPQHF.